The 15 T cell receptor beta chains listed next were all sequenced from one sample in a study of blood T cell repertoires in COVID-19. The protocol was immunoSEQ multiplex PCR, while the TCRdb copy is restricted to in-frame clones and leaves out a portion. The table shows 200,000 to 300,000 clones, with 85% occurring only once. Sequenced sample: peripheral blood. All receptors come from a woman aged 60-70 years with active or convalescent COVID-19.

The chain recombines TRBV3-1 (or the pseudogene TRBV3-2) with TRBJ2-1, with 7 nucleotides matching TRBD2. The CDR3 totals 16 residues. Germline lookup yields CDR1 LGHDT and CDR2 YNNKEL (reference sequence). V gave up 0 bases and J gave up 9 bases; unmatched junction bases: 11. CDR3 region: CASSQEMPLASGEQFF. CDR3 sequence (DNA): TGTGCCAGCAGCCAAGAGATGCCTCTAGCTAGCGGTGAGCAGTTCTTC.

The genes are TRBV11-3 and TRBJ2-1, with TRBD1 as a possible D gene (6 bases). CDR1 and CDR2 from the germline V gene are SGHNT and YENEEA. The V end was cut by 0 bases, the J end by 2 bases, with 8 bases between. This CDR3 is 15 amino acids long. The CDR3 nucleotides are TGTGCCAGCAGCTTAGAGCAGGGGACCTACAATGAGCAGTTCTTC. Its translation is CASSLEQGTYNEQFF.

The J gene is TRBJ2-1, the V gene TRBV4-2, with D perhaps TRBD2 (5 bases). V was pared by 1 base and J by 7 bases, with 14 bases between. This CDR3 has 15 residues. Germline CDR1 LGHNA, CDR2 YNFKEQ. The CDR3 loop reads CASSQGAGEGNEQFF. For the CDR3, the DNA is TGTGCCAGCAGCCAAGGGGCCGGGGAAGGAAATGAGCAGTTCTTC.

The chain couples TRBV11-2 to TRBJ2-3; TRBD1 agrees at 10 bases. The CDR3 is made up of 16 amino acids. After removal of 5 bases from V and 2 bases from J, the junction contained 7 bases not matched to a gene. The V gene's germline CDR1 is SGHAT and CDR2 FQNNGV. CDR3 amino acids: CASSLAGTGVTDTQYF. The CDR3 DNA sequence: TGTGCCAGCAGCCTTGCCGGGACAGGGGTCACAGATACGCAGTATTTT.

This clone was counted once. The chain has TRBV23-1 and TRBJ2-5; the match to TRBD1 covers 11 bases. TRBV23-1 is marked as an open reading frame, function uncertain. J was trimmed by 3 bases and V by 7 bases; bases with no gene match: 13. The CDR3 sequence is 17 residues long. Written as DNA, the CDR3 is TGCGCCAGCACCACGACGGGGACAGGGGGAACTAAAGAGACCCAGTACTTC. It is translated as CASTTTGTGGTKETQYF.

This rearrangement joins TRBV19 to TRBJ1-1, with D unclear. Per the germline V gene, CDR1 is LNHDA and CDR2 is SQIVND (reference sequence). Trimming shortened V by 10 bases and J by 1 base, and 10 bases separated the two germline ends. This CDR3 region has 12 residues. The CDR3 here is CATTSWNTEAFF. The CDR3 DNA reads TGTGCCACCACTTCATGGAACACTGAAGCTTTCTTT. The whole variable domain, remainder taken from reference TRBV19 and TRBJ1-1, is DGGITQSPKYLFRKEGQNVTLSCEQNLNHDAMYWYRQDPGQGLRLIYYSQIVNDFQKGDIAEGYSVSREKKESFPLTVTSAQKNPTAFYLCATTSWNTEAFFGQGTRLTVV.

The chain couples TRBV9 to TRBJ2-7; 8 nucleotides line up with TRBD2. With 0 bases clipped from V and 1 base from J, the junction kept 3 bases outside the gene matches. The V gene's germline CDR1 is SGDLS and CDR2 YYNGEE. The CDR3 is 15 amino acids. CDR3 coding DNA: TGTGCCAGCAGCGTAGAACCTAGCGGGTCCTACGAGCAGTACTTC. This translates into CASSVEPSGSYEQYF.

This chain links TRBV5-6 with TRBJ2-3; 8 bases fit TRBD2. Germline CDR1 reads SGHDT; CDR2 reads YYEEEE. V trimming: 0 bases; J trimming: 9 bases; junction bases outside the gene matches: 6. The CDR3 is 14 amino acids. The CDR3 nucleotides read TGTGCCAGCAGCTTGGAGCCTAGCGGGCTAACGCAGTATTTT. It codes for CASSLEPSGLTQYF.

As to this clone: The sample carries other DNA sequences with the same CDR3. V usage is TRBV9 and J usage is TRBJ2-5; tentative D call: TRBD2 (6 bases). With 0 bases removed from V and 0 bases from J, the gap between germline ends came to 9 bases. The CDR3 has 15 residues. Germline V gives CDR1 SGDLS, CDR2 YYNGEE. The CDR3 DNA is TGTGCCAGCAGCGTAGCACTAGCAGACCAAGAGACCCAGTACTTC. It yields the protein CASSVALADQETQYF. The full variable domain, rest sourced from reference TRBV9 and TRBJ2-5, is DSGVTQTPKHLITATGQRVTLRCSPRSGDLSVYWYQQSLDQGLQFLIQYYNGEERAKGNILERFSAQQFPDLHSELNLSSLELGDSALYFCASSVALADQETQYFGPGTRLLVL.

This clone was counted between two and nine times. The chain couples TRBV20-1 to TRBJ2-5; D gene uncertain. V was shortened by 8 bases and J by 5 bases, with 12 bases between the two germline ends. The CDR3 totals 11 residues. From germline, CDR1 is DFQATT and CDR2 SNEGSKA (reference sequence). The CDR3 region is CSPMGRETQYF. The CDR3, as DNA: TGCAGTCCAATGGGCCGGGAGACCCAGTACTTC.

This chain links TRBV7-9 with TRBJ2-1; TRBD1 matches at 7 bases. The V gene's germline CDR1 is SEHNR and CDR2 FQNEAQ (reference sequence). J gave up 9 bases and V 4 bases, and 15 bases lay outside the gene matches. This CDR3 has 16 amino acids. The CDR3 here is CASSSNKDRRTVEQFF. The CDR3 nucleotides are TGTGCCAGCAGCTCAAATAAGGACAGGCGTACAGTTGAGCAGTTCTTC.

This chain joins TRBV7-2 and TRBJ1-2, with 8 bases matching TRBD1. The CDR3 spans 15 residues. The V segment lost 2 bases and the J segment 6 bases; nucleotides outside the gene matches: 8. Germline CDR1 is SGHTA and CDR2 is FQGNSA. CDR3 DNA: TGTGCCAGCAGCTTAAGACAGGGGACAAGCAATGGCTACACCTTC. Translating gives CASSLRQGTSNGYTF. Looking up the rest from reference TRBV7-2 and TRBJ1-2 gives the full variable domain: GAGVSQSPSNKVTEKGKDVELRCDPISGHTALYWYRQSLGQGLEFLIYFQGNSAPDKSGLPSDRFSAERTGGSVSTLTIQRTQQEDSAVYLCASSLRQGTSNGYTFGSGTRLTVV.

This clone has a count of ten or more. V is TRBV3-1 (or the pseudogene TRBV3-2) and J is TRBJ2-5, with 8 bases matching TRBD1. CDR3 size: 12 residues. The germline gives CDR1 LGHDT, CDR2 YNNKEL (reference sequence). V shed 6 bases, J shed 5 bases, and the junction held 2 bases outside the gene matches. The DNA of the CDR3 is TGTGCCAGCAGGGACAGGGCGGAGACCCAGTACTTC. Protein product: CASRDRAETQYF.

J is TRBJ2-5 and V is TRBV10-3; the D gene is possibly TRBD1 (5 bases). The CDR3 has 15 residues. The germline V and J ends were trimmed by 3 bases and 2 bases, with 13 bases remaining between them. The germline V gene has CDR1 ENHRY and CDR2 SYGVKD. The CDR3 DNA is TGTGCCATCAGTGACATAGGGGCCGGACAAGAGACCCAGTACTTC. Its protein is CAISDIGAGQETQYF.

This rearrangement joins TRBV5-4 to TRBJ2-3; the D gene is possibly TRBD2 (7 bases). The CDR3 runs 15 residues. CDR1 and CDR2 (germline): SGHNT, YYREEE (reference sequence). Trimming cost V 5 bases and J 6 bases, with 19 bases left between them. CDR3 sequence: CASSGGGPGPDTQYF. The CDR3 bases are TGTGCCAGCAGTGGGGGGGGGCCCGGCCCGGATACGCAGTATTTT.